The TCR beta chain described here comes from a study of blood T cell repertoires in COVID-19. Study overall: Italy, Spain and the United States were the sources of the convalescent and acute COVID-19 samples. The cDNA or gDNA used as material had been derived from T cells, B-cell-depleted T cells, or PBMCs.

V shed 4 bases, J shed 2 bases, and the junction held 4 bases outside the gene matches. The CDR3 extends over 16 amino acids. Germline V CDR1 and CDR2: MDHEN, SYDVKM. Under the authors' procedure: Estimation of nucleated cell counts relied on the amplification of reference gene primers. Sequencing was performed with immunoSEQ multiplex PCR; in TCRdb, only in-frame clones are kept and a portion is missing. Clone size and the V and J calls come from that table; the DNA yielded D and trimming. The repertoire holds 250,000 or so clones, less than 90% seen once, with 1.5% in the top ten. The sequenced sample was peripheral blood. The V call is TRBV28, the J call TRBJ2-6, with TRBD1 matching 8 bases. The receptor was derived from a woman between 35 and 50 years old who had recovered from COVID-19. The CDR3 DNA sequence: TGTGCCAGCAGTTCGACAGGGGACACTGGGGCCAACGTCCTGACTTTC. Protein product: CASSSTGDTGANVLTF. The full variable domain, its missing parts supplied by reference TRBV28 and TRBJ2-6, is DVKVTQSSRYLVKRTGEKVFLECVQDMDHENMFWYRQDPGLGLRLIYFSYDVKMKEKGDIPEGYSVSREKKERFSLILESASTNQTSMYLCASSSTGDTGANVLTFGAGSRLTVL.